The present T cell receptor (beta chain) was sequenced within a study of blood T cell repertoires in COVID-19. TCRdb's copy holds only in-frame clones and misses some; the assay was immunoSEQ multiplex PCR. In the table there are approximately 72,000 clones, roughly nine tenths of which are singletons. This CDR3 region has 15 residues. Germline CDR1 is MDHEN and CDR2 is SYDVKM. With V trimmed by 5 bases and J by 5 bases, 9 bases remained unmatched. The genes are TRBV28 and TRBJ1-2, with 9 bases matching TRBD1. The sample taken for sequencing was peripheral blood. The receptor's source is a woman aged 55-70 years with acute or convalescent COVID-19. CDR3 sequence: CASSRGDREGYGYTF. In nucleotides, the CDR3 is TGTGCCAGCAGTCGTGGGGACAGGGAAGGATATGGCTACACCTTC.